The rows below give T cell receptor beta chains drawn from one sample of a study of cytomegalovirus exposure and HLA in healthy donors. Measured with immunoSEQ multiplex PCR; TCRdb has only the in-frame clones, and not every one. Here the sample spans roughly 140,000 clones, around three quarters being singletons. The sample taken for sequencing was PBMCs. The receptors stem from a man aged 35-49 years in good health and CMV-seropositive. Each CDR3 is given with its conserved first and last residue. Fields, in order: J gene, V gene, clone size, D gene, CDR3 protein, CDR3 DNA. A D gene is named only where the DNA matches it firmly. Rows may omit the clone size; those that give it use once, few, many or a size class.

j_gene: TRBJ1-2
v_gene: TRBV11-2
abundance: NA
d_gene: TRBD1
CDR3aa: CASSLGGTGGNYGYTF
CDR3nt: TGTGCCAGCAGCTTAGGCGGGACAGGGGGTAACTATGGCTACACCTTC

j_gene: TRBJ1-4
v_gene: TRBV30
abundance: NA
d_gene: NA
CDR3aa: CAWSVGGASKKLFF
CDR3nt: TGTGCCTGGAGTGTAGGGGGGGCGTCTAAAAAACTGTTTTTT

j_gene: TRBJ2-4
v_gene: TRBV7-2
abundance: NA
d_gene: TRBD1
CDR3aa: CASSLDSGGIQYF
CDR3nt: TGTGCCAGCAGCTTAGACTCAGGGGGCATTCAGTACTTC

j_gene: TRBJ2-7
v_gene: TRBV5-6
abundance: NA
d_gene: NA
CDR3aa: CASSAGGSSYEQYF
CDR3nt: TGTGCCAGCAGCGCAGGGGGGAGCTCCTACGAGCAGTACTTC

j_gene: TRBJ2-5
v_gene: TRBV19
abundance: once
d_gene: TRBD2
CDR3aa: CASTPLAGGETQYF
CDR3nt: TGTGCCAGTACCCCGCTAGCGGGAGGCGAGACCCAGTACTTC

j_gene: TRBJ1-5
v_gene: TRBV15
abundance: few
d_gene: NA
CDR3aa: CATRQSNQPQHF
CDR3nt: TGTGCCACCAGACAGAGCAATCAGCCCCAGCATTTT

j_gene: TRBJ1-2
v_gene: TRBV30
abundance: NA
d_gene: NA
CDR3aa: CAWSPGENYGYTF
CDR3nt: TGTGCCTGGAGCCCAGGGGAAAACTATGGCTACACCTTC

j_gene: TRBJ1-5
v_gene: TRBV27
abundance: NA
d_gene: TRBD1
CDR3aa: CASSPGTAQYSNQPQHF
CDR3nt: TGTGCCAGCAGTCCCGGGACAGCACAATATAGCAATCAGCCCCAGCATTTT

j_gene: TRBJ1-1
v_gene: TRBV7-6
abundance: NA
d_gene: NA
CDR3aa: CASSLADGWAEAFF
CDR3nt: TGTGCCAGCAGCTTAGCTGACGGGTGGGCTGAAGCTTTCTTT

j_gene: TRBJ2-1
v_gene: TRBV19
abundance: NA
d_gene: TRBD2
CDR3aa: CASKSAGGPRNEQFF
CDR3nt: TGTGCCAGTAAGTCTGCGGGAGGGCCGAGGAATGAGCAGTTCTTC

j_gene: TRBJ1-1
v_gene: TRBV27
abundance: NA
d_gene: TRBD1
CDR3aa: CASSSGQGDTEAFF
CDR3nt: TGTGCCAGCAGTTCGGGACAGGGCGACACTGAAGCTTTCTTT

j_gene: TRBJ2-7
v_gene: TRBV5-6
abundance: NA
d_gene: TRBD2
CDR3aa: CASSFRLAGSSPSYEQYF
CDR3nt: TGTGCCAGCAGTTTCCGACTAGCGGGATCATCCCCCTCCTACGAGCAGTACTTC

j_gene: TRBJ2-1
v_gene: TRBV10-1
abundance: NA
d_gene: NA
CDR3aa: CASSAVLADNEQFF
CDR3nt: TGCGCCAGCAGTGCAGTACTAGCCGACAATGAGCAGTTCTTC

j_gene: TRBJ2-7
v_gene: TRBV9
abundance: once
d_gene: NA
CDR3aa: CASSAVVPPYEQYF
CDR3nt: TGTGCCAGCAGCGCTGTAGTTCCCCCCTACGAGCAGTACTTC

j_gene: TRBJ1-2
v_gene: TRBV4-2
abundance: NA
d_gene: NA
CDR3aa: CASSQFQGIYGYTF
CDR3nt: TGTGCCAGCAGCCAATTCCAGGGGATCTATGGCTACACCTTC

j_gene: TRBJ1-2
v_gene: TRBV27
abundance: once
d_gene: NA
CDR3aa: CASSLRFPGGYGYTF
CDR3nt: TGTGCCAGCAGTTTGAGATTTCCGGGGGGGTATGGCTACACCTTC

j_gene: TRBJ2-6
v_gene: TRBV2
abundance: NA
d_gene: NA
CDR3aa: CAVRGEETGANVLTF
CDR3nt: TGTGCCGTCCGGGGTGAGGAGACTGGGGCCAACGTCCTGACTTTC

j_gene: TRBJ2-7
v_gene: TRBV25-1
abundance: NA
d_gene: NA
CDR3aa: CASSEGFSAFSYEQYF
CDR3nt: TGTGCCAGCAGTGAAGGGTTTAGCGCGTTCTCCTACGAGCAGTACTTC

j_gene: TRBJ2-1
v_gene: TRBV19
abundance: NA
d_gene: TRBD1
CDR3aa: CASRRDRNSYNEQFF
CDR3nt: TGTGCCAGTAGGCGGGACAGGAACTCCTACAATGAGCAGTTCTTC

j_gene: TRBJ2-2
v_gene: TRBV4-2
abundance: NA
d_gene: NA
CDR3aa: CASSQAVGDTGELFF
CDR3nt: TGTGCCAGCAGCCAAGCGGTCGGGGACACCGGGGAGCTGTTTTTT

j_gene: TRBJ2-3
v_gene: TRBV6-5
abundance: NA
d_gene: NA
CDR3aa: CASSYSTLGDTQYF
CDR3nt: TGTGCCAGCAGTTACTCAACCCTCGGGGATACGCAGTATTTT

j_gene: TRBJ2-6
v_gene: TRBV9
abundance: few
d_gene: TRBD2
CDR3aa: CASSPLASGANVLTF
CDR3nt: TGTGCCAGCAGCCCACTAGCGTCCGGGGCCAACGTCCTGACTTTC

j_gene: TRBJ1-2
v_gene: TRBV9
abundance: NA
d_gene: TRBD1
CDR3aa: CASSVDPDRPGGYTF
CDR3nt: TGTGCCAGCAGCGTAGACCCGGACAGGCCCGGAGGCTACACCTTC

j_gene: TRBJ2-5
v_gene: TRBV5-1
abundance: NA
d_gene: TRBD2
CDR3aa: CASSLGLAGGPTETQYF
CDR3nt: TGCGCCAGCAGCTTGGGTTTAGCGGGAGGGCCCACGGAGACCCAGTACTTC

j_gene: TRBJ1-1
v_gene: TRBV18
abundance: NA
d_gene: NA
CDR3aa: CASSPGGGPNTEAFF
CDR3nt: TGTGCCAGCTCACCAGGGGGGGGGCCTAACACTGAAGCTTTCTTT

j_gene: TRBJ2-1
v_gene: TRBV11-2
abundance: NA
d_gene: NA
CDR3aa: CASSLNNYNEQFF
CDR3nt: TGTGCCAGCAGCTTGAACAATTACAATGAGCAGTTCTTC

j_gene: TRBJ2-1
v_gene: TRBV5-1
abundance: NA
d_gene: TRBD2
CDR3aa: CASSRINWREGNNEQFF
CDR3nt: TGCGCCAGCAGCAGAATTAACTGGCGGGAGGGTAACAATGAGCAGTTCTTC

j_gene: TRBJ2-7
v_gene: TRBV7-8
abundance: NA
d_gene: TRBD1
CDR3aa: CASSLLGQGAEQYF
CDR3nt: TGTGCCAGCAGTCTCCTAGGACAGGGAGCCGAGCAGTACTTC

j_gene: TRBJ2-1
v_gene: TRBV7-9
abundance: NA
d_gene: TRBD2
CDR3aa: CASSLRGTSGSYNEQFF
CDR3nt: TGTGCCAGCAGCTTAAGAGGGACTAGCGGGAGCTACAATGAGCAGTTCTTC

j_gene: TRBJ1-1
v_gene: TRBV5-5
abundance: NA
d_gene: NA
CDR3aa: CASSLPVMNTEAFF
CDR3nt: TGTGCCAGCAGCTTGCCAGTTATGAACACTGAAGCTTTCTTT

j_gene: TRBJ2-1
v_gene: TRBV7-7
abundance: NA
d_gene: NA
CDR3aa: CASSQLESYNEQFF
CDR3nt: TGTGCCAGCAGCCAACTAGAATCCTACAATGAGCAGTTCTTC

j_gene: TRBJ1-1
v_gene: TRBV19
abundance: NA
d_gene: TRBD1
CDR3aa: CASSMPTGQGAIEAFF
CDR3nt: TGTGCCAGTAGTATGCCTACCGGACAGGGGGCGATTGAAGCTTTCTTT

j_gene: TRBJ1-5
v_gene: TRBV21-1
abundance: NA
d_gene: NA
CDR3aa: CASSKPVNYQPQHF
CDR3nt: TGTGCCAGCAGCAAACCCGTTAATTATCAGCCCCAGCATTTT

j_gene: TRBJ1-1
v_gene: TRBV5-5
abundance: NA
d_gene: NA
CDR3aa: CASSLGAHHTEAFF
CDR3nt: TGTGCCAGCAGCTTGGGGGCCCACCACACTGAAGCTTTCTTT

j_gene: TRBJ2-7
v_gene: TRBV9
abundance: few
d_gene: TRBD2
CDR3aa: CASSNSGTGMVEQYF
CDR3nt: TGTGCCAGCAGCAATAGCGGGACCGGGATGGTAGAGCAGTACTTC

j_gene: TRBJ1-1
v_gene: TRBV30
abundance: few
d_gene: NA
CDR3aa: CAWSITQGRAFF
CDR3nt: TGTGCCTGGAGCATAACACAGGGAAGAGCTTTCTTT

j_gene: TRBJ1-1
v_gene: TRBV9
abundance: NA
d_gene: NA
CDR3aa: CASSVASDSQGWEAFF
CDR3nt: TGTGCCAGCAGCGTAGCTTCGGACTCCCAAGGTTGGGAAGCTTTCTTT

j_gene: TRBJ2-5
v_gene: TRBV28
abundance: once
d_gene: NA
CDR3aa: CASSLTTPGTQYF
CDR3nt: TGTGCCAGCAGTTTGACTACGCCGGGCACCCAGTACTTC

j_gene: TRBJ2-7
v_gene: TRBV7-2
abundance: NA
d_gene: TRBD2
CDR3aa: CASRLSGAPGEQYF
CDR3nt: TGTGCCAGCAGACTCAGCGGGGCCCCCGGCGAGCAGTACTTC

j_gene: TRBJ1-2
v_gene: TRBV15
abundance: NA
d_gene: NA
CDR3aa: CATSRDGRRNKNYGYTF
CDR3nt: TGTGCCACCAGCAGAGATGGTAGGAGGAACAAGAACTATGGCTACACCTTC

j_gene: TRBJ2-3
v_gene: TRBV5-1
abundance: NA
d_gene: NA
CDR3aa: CASSLVGESTDTQYF
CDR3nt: TGCGCCAGCAGCTTGGTCGGGGAAAGCACAGATACGCAGTATTTT

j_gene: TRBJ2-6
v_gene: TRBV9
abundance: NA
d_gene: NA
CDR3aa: CASSRSFDQPLSGANVLTF
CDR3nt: TGTGCCAGCAGCCGTAGCTTCGATCAGCCCCTCTCTGGGGCCAACGTCCTGACTTTC

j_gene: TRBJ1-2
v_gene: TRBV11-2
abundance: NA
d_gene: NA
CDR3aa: CASSLDSAGGYTF
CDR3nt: TGTGCCAGCAGCCTAGACTCGGCGGGAGGCTACACCTTC

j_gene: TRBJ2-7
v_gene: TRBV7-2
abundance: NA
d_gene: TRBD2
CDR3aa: CASSLAGWGGLDEQYF
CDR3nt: TGTGCCAGCAGCTTAGCGGGTTGGGGGGGACTGGACGAGCAGTACTTC

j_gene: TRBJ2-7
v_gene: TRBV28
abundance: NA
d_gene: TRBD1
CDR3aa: CASKGQGVTYEQYF
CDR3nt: TGTGCCAGCAAGGGACAGGGGGTTACCTACGAGCAGTACTTC

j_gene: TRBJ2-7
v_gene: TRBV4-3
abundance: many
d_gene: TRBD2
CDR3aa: CASSQDRSSAGPTYEQYF
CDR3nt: TGCGCCAGCAGCCAAGATCGTTCGTCAGCGGGACCCACCTACGAGCAGTACTTC

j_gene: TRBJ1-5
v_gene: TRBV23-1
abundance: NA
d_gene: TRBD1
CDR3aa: CASSRGRDRGQPQHF
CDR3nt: TGCGCCAGCAGTCGAGGCCGGGACAGGGGTCAGCCCCAGCATTTT

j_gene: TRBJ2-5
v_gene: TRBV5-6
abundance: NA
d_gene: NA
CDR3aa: CASSLAVGMRQETQYF
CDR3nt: TGTGCCAGCAGCTTGGCTGTGGGCATGCGCCAAGAGACCCAGTACTTC

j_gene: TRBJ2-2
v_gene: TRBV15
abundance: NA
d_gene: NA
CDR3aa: CATSRPPRSAGELFF
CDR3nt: TGTGCCACCAGCAGACCTCCGAGGAGCGCCGGGGAGCTGTTTTTT

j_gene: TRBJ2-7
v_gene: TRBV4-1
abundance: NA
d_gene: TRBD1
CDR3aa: CASSPGQGDEQYF
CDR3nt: TGCGCCAGCAGCCCGGGACAGGGCGACGAGCAGTACTTC

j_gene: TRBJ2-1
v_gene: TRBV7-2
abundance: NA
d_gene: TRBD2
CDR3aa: CASSTGLAGVFLYNEQFF
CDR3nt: TGTGCCAGCAGCACCGGCCTAGCGGGGGTCTTCCTATACAATGAGCAGTTCTTC

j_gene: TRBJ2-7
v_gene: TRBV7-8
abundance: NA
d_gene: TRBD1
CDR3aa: CASSGSGQSTSYEQYF
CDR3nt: TGTGCCAGCAGCGGGTCGGGACAGTCTACCTCCTACGAGCAGTACTTC

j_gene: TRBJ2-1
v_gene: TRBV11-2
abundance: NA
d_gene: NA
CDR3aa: CASSPALGGNNEQFF
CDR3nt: TGTGCCAGCAGCCCGGCCTTGGGAGGTAACAATGAGCAGTTCTTC

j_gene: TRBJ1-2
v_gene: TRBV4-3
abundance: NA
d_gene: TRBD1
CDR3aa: CASSQESSGGAQYGYTF
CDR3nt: TGCGCCAGCAGCCAAGAATCATCAGGGGGCGCTCAGTATGGCTACACCTTC

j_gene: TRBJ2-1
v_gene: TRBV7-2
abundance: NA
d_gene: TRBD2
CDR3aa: CASSLVAGGSSYNEQFF
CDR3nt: TGTGCCAGCAGCTTAGTAGCGGGAGGGAGCTCCTACAATGAGCAGTTCTTC

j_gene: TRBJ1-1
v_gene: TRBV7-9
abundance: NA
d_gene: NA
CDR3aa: CASSFLGIRGTSEAFF
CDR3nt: TGTGCCAGCAGCTTCCTGGGTATCCGGGGTACTTCTGAAGCTTTCTTT

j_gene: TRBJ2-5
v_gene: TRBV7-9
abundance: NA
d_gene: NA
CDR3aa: CASSFNDRYQETQYF
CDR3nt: TGTGCCAGCAGCTTTAATGACAGATACCAAGAGACCCAGTACTTC